The rows below give T cell receptor beta chains drawn from one sample of a study of cytomegalovirus exposure and HLA in healthy donors. The table came from immunoSEQ multiplex PCR; TCRdb's copy has only in-frame clones and leaves some out. Of about 200,000 clones in the sample, around 75% were seen once. Sequencing input: PBMCs. The source is a woman in her 30s in good health and CMV-seronegative. Each CDR3 is given with its conserved first and last residue. A D gene is named only where the DNA matches it firmly. Clone size is given for some rows only: seen once, a few or many times, or a class if the clone is expanded.

abundance | d_gene | j_gene | v_gene | CDR3aa | CDR3nt
NA | NA | TRBJ2-7 | TRBV5-5 | CASSSPRVGYEQYF | TGTGCCAGCAGCTCGCCCAGGGTAGGATACGAGCAGTACTTC
few | NA | TRBJ1-1 | TRBV29-1 | CSVEDQRARGVSQPGTEAFF | TGCAGCGTTGAAGATCAGCGGGCTCGAGGGGTCTCCCAACCGGGCACTGAAGCTTTCTTT
NA | NA | TRBJ1-5 | TRBV28 | CASSGGGAGNQPQHF | TGTGCCAGCAGCGGTGGGGGCGCGGGCAATCAGCCCCAGCATTTT
NA | TRBD1 | TRBJ1-2 | TRBV19 | CASSIDFRDRVYGYTF | TGTGCCAGTAGTATAGATTTTCGGGACAGGGTGTATGGCTACACCTTC
NA | TRBD1 | TRBJ1-1 | TRBV7-2 | CASSNRQGTEAFF | TGTGCCAGCAGCAACCGACAGGGCACAGAAGCTTTCTTT
NA | TRBD1 | TRBJ2-7 | TRBV2 | CASNPTGSYEQYF | TGTGCCAGCAACCCGACAGGGAGCTACGAGCAGTACTTC
NA | TRBD2 | TRBJ2-3 | TRBV5-1 | CASSSWTSGGAGTQYF | TGCGCCAGCAGTAGTTGGACTAGCGGGGGGGCAGGAACGCAGTATTTT
once | TRBD1 | TRBJ1-1 | TRBV6-4 | CASRGTGESTEAFF | TGTGCCAGCCGAGGGACAGGGGAAAGTACTGAAGCTTTCTTT
NA | TRBD1 | TRBJ2-3 | TRBV7-9 | CSSSHRAGQGEDTQYF | TGTTCCAGCAGCCATCGAGCGGGACAGGGCGAAGATACGCAGTATTTT
NA | NA | TRBJ2-7 | TRBV4-3 | CASSQDLLTSAYEQYF | TGCGCCAGCAGCCAAGATCTCCTAACGTCTGCCTACGAGCAGTACTTC
NA | TRBD2 | TRBJ2-7 | TRBV19 | CASSIGGSSYEQYF | TGTGCCAGTAGTATCGGCGGGAGCTCCTACGAGCAGTACTTC
NA | NA | TRBJ1-3 | TRBV7-6 | CASSRTVGSLSGNTIYF | TGTGCCAGCAGCCGGACAGTCGGATCCCTCTCTGGAAACACCATATATTTT
NA | NA | TRBJ2-5 | TRBV29-1 | CSVPRSSSPFSETQYF | TGCAGCGTTCCCCGGTCAAGCTCGCCATTCTCGGAGACCCAGTACTTC
once | NA | TRBJ1-1 | TRBV13 | CASTSGSGLGFEAFF | TGTGCCAGCACGTCCGGGTCGGGACTCGGCTTTGAAGCTTTCTTT
NA | NA | TRBJ2-1 | TRBV7-3 | CASSKAVSYNEQFF | TGTGCCAGCAGCAAAGCGGTCTCCTACAATGAGCAGTTCTTC
NA | TRBD1 | TRBJ1-1 | TRBV18 | CASSPRTGTVNTEAFF | TGTGCCAGCTCACCGAGGACAGGGACGGTGAACACTGAAGCTTTCTTT
NA | NA | TRBJ2-7 | TRBV7-6 | CASSLAQDYEQYF | TGTGCCAGCAGCTTAGCCCAGGACTACGAGCAGTACTTC
once | NA | TRBJ2-7 | TRBV7-2 | CASSFRASSYEQYF | TGTGCCAGCAGCTTTCGAGCTAGCTCCTACGAGCAGTACTTC
few | TRBD2 | TRBJ2-3 | TRBV6-4 | CASSDSSAGGGTDTQYF | TGTGCCAGCAGTGACTCATCAGCGGGAGGTGGCACAGATACGCAGTATTTT
NA | NA | TRBJ2-7 | TRBV29-1 | CSVAAGITYEQYF | TGCAGCGTTGCGGCAGGTATAACCTACGAGCAGTACTTC
NA | TRBD1 | TRBJ1-2 | TRBV30 | CAWSTQGALGYGYTF | TGTGCCTGGAGTACTCAGGGGGCCTTAGGGTATGGCTACACCTTC
few | TRBD2 | TRBJ2-2 | TRBV27 | CASSLRRTGGSTGELFF | TGTGCCAGCAGTTTACGGCGGACGGGGGGGAGCACCGGGGAGCTGTTTTTT
NA | TRBD1 | TRBJ2-7 | TRBV11-2 | CASSTRQGARSSYEQYF | TGTGCCAGCAGCACCCGACAGGGGGCTAGGAGCTCCTACGAGCAGTACTTC
NA | NA | TRBJ2-2 | TRBV4-1 | CASSPLLAPGELFF | TGCGCCAGCAGCCCATTACTAGCTCCCGGGGAGCTGTTTTTT
NA | NA | TRBJ1-2 | TRBV7-9 | CSSSFRQEVSTF | TGTTCCAGCAGCTTCAGACAGGAGGTAAGCACCTTC